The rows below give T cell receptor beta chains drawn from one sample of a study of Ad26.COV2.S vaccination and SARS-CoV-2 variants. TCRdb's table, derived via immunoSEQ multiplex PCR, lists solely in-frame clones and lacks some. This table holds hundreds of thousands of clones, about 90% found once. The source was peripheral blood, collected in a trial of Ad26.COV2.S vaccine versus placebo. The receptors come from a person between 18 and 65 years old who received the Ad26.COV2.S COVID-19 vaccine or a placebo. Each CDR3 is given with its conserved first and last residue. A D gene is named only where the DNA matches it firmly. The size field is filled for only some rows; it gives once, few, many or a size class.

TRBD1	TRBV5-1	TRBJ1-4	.	TGCGCCAGCAGCTTCGGACAGGGCGGAGAAAAACTGTTTTTT	CASSFGQGGEKLFF
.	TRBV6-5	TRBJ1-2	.	TGTGCCAGCAGTTATTTAGCAGGGACCTATGGCTACACCTTC	CASSYLAGTYGYTF
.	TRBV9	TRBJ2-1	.	TGTGCCAGCAGCGTCGGCCAGAACAACAATGAGCAGTTCTTC	CASSVGQNNNEQFF
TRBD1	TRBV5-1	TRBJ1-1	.	TGCGCCAGCGGGACAGTGGGTGTGAACACTGAAGCTTTCTTT	CASGTVGVNTEAFF
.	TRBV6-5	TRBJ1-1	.	TGTGCCAGCAGTACAGGTGAGAAAGCTTTCTTT	CASSTGEKAFF
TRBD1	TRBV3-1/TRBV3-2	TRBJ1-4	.	TGTGCCAGCAGCCAGGACAGGGGGCGAATACTGTTTTTT	CASSQDRGRILFF
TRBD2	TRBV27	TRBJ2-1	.	TGTGCCAGTATACCGAGCGGGAGGTCAGAACTGTACAATGAGCAGTTCTTC	CASIPSGRSELYNEQFF
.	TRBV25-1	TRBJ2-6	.	TGTGCCAGCAGTGTAACCGGGGCCAACGTCCTGACTTTC	CASSVTGANVLTF
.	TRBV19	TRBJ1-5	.	TGTGCCAGTAGTATAGACCAGAGTCAGCCCCAGCATTTT	CASSIDQSQPQHF
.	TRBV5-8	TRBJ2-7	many	TGTGCCAGCAGCCCAGACAGAGAGTACGAGCAGTACTTC	CASSPDREYEQYF
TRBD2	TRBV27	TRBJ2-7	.	TGTGCCAGCAGTTTCGTGGGAGGGTACGAGCAGTACTTC	CASSFVGGYEQYF
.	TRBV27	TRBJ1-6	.	TGTGCCAGCAGGACCCACGGGGGATCTAATTCACCCCTCCACTTT	CASRTHGGSNSPLHF
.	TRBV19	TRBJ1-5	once	TGTGCCAGTAGTTCCTGGGGGCTTAATCAGCCCCAGCATTTT	CASSSWGLNQPQHF
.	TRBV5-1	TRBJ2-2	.	TGCGCCAGCAGCTTGGGCCTTTTGGGGGCCGGGGAGCTGTTTTTT	CASSLGLLGAGELFF
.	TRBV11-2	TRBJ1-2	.	TGTGCCAGCAGCTTAGAACCCGGGGTGGGCTATGGCTACACCTTC	CASSLEPGVGYGYTF
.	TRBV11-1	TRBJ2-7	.	TGTGCCAGCAGCTCCGATGGGGGCCCCAGCTCCTACGAGCAGTACTTC	CASSSDGGPSSYEQYF
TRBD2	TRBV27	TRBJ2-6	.	TGTGCCAGCAGTTCAAGACTAGCGGGAGGCTCCTTCTCTGGGGCCAACGTCCTGACTTTC	CASSSRLAGGSFSGANVLTF
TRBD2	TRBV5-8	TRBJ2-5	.	TGTGCCAGCAGCCGTGGACTAGCGGGAGGGGAGACCCAGTACTTC	CASSRGLAGGETQYF
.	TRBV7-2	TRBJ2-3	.	TGTGCCAGCAGTAGGTCTCTAGTCAGGCCAGATACGCAGTATTTT	CASSRSLVRPDTQYF
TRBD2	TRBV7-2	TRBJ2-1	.	TGTGCCAGCAGCTTATCTAGCGGGTGGGGCAATGAGCAGTTCTTC	CASSLSSGWGNEQFF
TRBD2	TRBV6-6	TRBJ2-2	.	TGTGCCAGCAGTCGCTCGAGCGGGAGGAACACCGGGGAGCTGTTTTTT	CASSRSSGRNTGELFF
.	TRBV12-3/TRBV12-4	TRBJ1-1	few	TGTGCCAGCAGGCTATACCCAACTGAAGCTTTCTTT	CASRLYPTEAFF
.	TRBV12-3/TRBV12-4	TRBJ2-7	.	TGTGCCAGCACCGCCGGGGGGCTGTACGAGCAGTACTTC	CASTAGGLYEQYF
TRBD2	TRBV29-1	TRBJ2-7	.	TGCAGCGTGAGGACTAGCGGGAGCTACGAGCAGTACTTC	CSVRTSGSYEQYF
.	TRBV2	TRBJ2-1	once	TGTGCCAGCAGCTCCCCTAGTAATGAGCAGTTCTTC	CASSSPSNEQFF
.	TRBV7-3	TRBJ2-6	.	TGTGCCAGCAGCTTGCAAGGTTCATCTGGGGCCAACGTCCTGACTTTC	CASSLQGSSGANVLTF
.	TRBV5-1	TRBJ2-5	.	TGCGCCAGCAGCTTACACCTCCAAGAGACCCAGTACTTC	CASSLHLQETQYF
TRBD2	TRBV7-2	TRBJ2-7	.	TGTGCCAGTGCTCCGGGACTAGCCTACGAGCAGTACTTC	CASAPGLAYEQYF
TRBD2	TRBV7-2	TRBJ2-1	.	TGTGCCAGCAGCCCTAGCGGGCCATACAATGAGCAGTTCTTC	CASSPSGPYNEQFF
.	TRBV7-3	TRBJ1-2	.	TGTGCCAGCAGCTCCCCACCGGGGACTGGCTACACCTTC	CASSSPPGTGYTF
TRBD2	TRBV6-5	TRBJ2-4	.	TGTGCCAGCAGTTCCCTAGCGGGGGGGCCCAAAAACATTCAGTACTTC	CASSSLAGGPKNIQYF
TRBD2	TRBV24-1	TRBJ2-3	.	TGTGCCACCAGTGGTAGCGGGAGAGCACCAGATACGCAGTATTTT	CATSGSGRAPDTQYF
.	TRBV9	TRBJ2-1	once	TGTGCCAGCAGCGTAGCGAGTGTAGTCAATGAGCAGTTCTTC	CASSVASVVNEQFF
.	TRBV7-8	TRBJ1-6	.	TGTGCCAGCAGCTTACCGGGGCGTAGTTCACCCCTCCACTTT	CASSLPGRSSPLHF
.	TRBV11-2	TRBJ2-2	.	TGTGCCAGCAGCCCCTTCTGGGGGGCCGGGGAGCTGTTTTTT	CASSPFWGAGELFF
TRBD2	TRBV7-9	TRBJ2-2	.	TGTGCCAGCAGCTTAGGTGGACTAGTGCGGGAGCTGTTTTTT	CASSLGGLVRELFF
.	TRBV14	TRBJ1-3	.	TGTGCCAGCAGCCGCACGGGGGGGGCCACCTCTGGAAACACCATATATTTT	CASSRTGGATSGNTIYF
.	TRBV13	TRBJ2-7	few	TGTGCCAGCAGCCAGGGGGGCGGATCCCTCGAGCAGTACTTC	CASSQGGGSLEQYF
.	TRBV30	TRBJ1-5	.	TGTGCCTGGAGCCCGGGACCGCTCAATCAGCCCCAGCATTTT	CAWSPGPLNQPQHF
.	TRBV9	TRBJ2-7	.	TGTGCCAGCAGCGGGGGGACTGCGAGCGAGCAGTACTTC	CASSGGTASEQYF
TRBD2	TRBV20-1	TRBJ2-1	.	TGCAGTGCTAGTAGAGGGCCTAGCGGCTACAATGAGCAGTTCTTC	CSASRGPSGYNEQFF
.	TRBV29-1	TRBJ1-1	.	TGCAGCGTTTCCGGGACGGTCAACACTGAAGCTTTCTTT	CSVSGTVNTEAFF
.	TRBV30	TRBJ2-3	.	TGTGCCTGGAGTTTGGATACGCAGTATTTT	CAWSLDTQYF
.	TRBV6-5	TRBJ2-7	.	TGTGCCAGCAGTTACTCGAATCTGGGGGCGACCTACGAGCAGTACTTC	CASSYSNLGATYEQYF
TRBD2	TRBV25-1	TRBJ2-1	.	TGTGCCAGCAGAGGGGCTAGCGGGGGTCAAGGGTCCTACAATGAGCAGTTCTTC	CASRGASGGQGSYNEQFF
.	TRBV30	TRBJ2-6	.	TGTGCCTCAAACCAGGGGGGGTCTGGGGCCAACGTCCTGACTTTC	CASNQGGSGANVLTF
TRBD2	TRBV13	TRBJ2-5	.	TGTGCCAGCAGCTACGCGACTAGCGGGGTCCAAGAGACCCAGTACTTC	CASSYATSGVQETQYF